These T cell receptor beta chains were read from a single sample in a study of blood T cell repertoires in COVID-19. TCRdb keeps only in-frame clones here, not all; method: immunoSEQ multiplex PCR. The table records over 200,000 clones, around four fifths of them present only once. Sequenced material: peripheral blood. The receptors derive from a woman older than 75 with active or convalescent COVID-19. Both conserved end residues are part of each CDR3. Each record gives: D gene, V gene, clone size, J gene, CDR3 protein, CDR3 DNA. A D gene is named only where the DNA matches it firmly. Not every row has a clone size; where given, it reads once, few, many or a size class.

d_call: NA; v_call: TRBV2; clone_size: NA; j_call: TRBJ1-1; cdr3_aa: CASSALVSSEAFF; cdr3_nt: TGTGCCAGCAGTGCCCTTGTGTCTTCTGAAGCTTTCTTT
d_call: TRBD1; v_call: TRBV27; clone_size: NA; j_call: TRBJ2-3; cdr3_aa: CASSEAGTGNTDTQYF; cdr3_nt: TGTGCCAGCAGTGAGGCCGGGACAGGGAACACAGATACGCAGTATTTT
d_call: NA; v_call: TRBV6-1; clone_size: NA; j_call: TRBJ2-5; cdr3_aa: CASSDRGKETQYF; cdr3_nt: TGTGCCAGCAGTGACAGGGGAAAGGAGACCCAGTACTTC
d_call: TRBD2; v_call: TRBV4-1; clone_size: NA; j_call: TRBJ2-1; cdr3_aa: CASSPHPPQAGGPNNEQFF; cdr3_nt: TGCGCCAGCAGCCCCCACCCCCCTCAAGCGGGAGGGCCTAACAATGAGCAGTTCTTC
d_call: TRBD1; v_call: TRBV18; clone_size: NA; j_call: TRBJ2-2; cdr3_aa: CASSLRPPGQGNTGELFF; cdr3_nt: TGTGCCAGCTCACTCAGGCCTCCGGGACAGGGTAACACCGGGGAGCTGTTTTTT
d_call: NA; v_call: TRBV7-9; clone_size: NA; j_call: TRBJ2-4; cdr3_aa: CASSFGRAELAKNIQYF; cdr3_nt: TGTGCCAGCAGCTTCGGGCGGGCTGAACTAGCCAAAAACATTCAGTACTTC
d_call: NA; v_call: TRBV6-4; clone_size: NA; j_call: TRBJ2-3; cdr3_aa: CASSDGQGGDTQYF; cdr3_nt: TGTGCCAGCAGTGACGGGCAGGGCGGTGATACGCAGTATTTT
d_call: TRBD1; v_call: TRBV2; clone_size: NA; j_call: TRBJ1-2; cdr3_aa: CATTGRTGGDYGYTF; cdr3_nt: TGTGCCACCACCGGGAGGACAGGGGGAGACTATGGCTACACCTTC
d_call: TRBD2; v_call: TRBV11-3; clone_size: NA; j_call: TRBJ2-1; cdr3_aa: CASSGRLAGVNEQFF; cdr3_nt: TGTGCCAGCAGCGGCCGACTAGCGGGAGTCAATGAGCAGTTCTTC
d_call: TRBD1; v_call: TRBV15; clone_size: NA; j_call: TRBJ2-7; cdr3_aa: CATSRDIPGQGGEQYF; cdr3_nt: TGTGCCACCAGCAGAGATATACCGGGACAGGGCGGCGAGCAGTACTTC
d_call: TRBD1; v_call: TRBV6-5; clone_size: NA; j_call: TRBJ1-2; cdr3_aa: CASISPGQGAKGYTF; cdr3_nt: TGTGCCAGCATCTCCCCGGGACAGGGGGCGAAAGGCTACACCTTC
d_call: TRBD1; v_call: TRBV3-1/TRBV3-2; clone_size: NA; j_call: TRBJ2-7; cdr3_aa: CASSRGQGAYEQYF; cdr3_nt: TGTGCCAGCAGCCGGGGACAGGGGGCCTACGAGCAGTACTTC
d_call: TRBD1; v_call: TRBV4-3; clone_size: NA; j_call: TRBJ2-1; cdr3_aa: CASSQGDSSYNEQFF; cdr3_nt: TGCGCCAGCAGCCAGGGGGACAGCTCCTACAATGAGCAGTTCTTC
d_call: NA; v_call: TRBV5-1; clone_size: NA; j_call: TRBJ2-3; cdr3_aa: CASSLALSGGTDTQYF; cdr3_nt: TGCGCCAGCAGCTTGGCCTTATCAGGGGGCACAGATACGCAGTATTTT
d_call: NA; v_call: TRBV21-1; clone_size: NA; j_call: TRBJ1-1; cdr3_aa: CASSKGTEPWNTEAFF; cdr3_nt: TGTGCCAGCAGCAAAGGGACAGAGCCATGGAACACTGAAGCTTTCTTT
d_call: TRBD1; v_call: TRBV7-3; clone_size: NA; j_call: TRBJ2-7; cdr3_aa: CAPIGETGAPVAFYEQYF; cdr3_nt: TGTGCCCCTATAGGGGAGACAGGGGCCCCAGTGGCCTTCTACGAGCAGTACTTC
d_call: NA; v_call: TRBV6-1; clone_size: NA; j_call: TRBJ1-2; cdr3_aa: CASSDRVDYGYTF; cdr3_nt: TGTGCCAGCAGTGACAGGGTGGACTATGGCTACACCTTC
d_call: TRBD2; v_call: TRBV4-2; clone_size: NA; j_call: TRBJ2-5; cdr3_aa: CASSQEKRGGTQETQYF; cdr3_nt: TGTGCCAGCAGCCAAGAGAAGCGGGGGGGCACCCAAGAGACCCAGTACTTC
d_call: TRBD1; v_call: TRBV7-2; clone_size: NA; j_call: TRBJ1-3; cdr3_aa: CASSPRTGNGNTIYF; cdr3_nt: TGTGCCAGCAGCCCGAGGACAGGGAATGGAAACACCATATATTTT
d_call: TRBD1; v_call: TRBV18; clone_size: NA; j_call: TRBJ2-5; cdr3_aa: CASSPPRGQGQETQYF; cdr3_nt: TGTGCCAGCTCACCCCCCCGGGGACAGGGACAAGAGACCCAGTACTTC
d_call: NA; v_call: TRBV20-1; clone_size: NA; j_call: TRBJ1-2; cdr3_aa: CSASTSYGYTF; cdr3_nt: TGCAGTGCTAGTACCAGTTATGGCTACACCTTC
d_call: NA; v_call: TRBV7-3; clone_size: NA; j_call: TRBJ2-5; cdr3_aa: CASSLRAREETQYF; cdr3_nt: TGTGCCAGCAGCTTAAGGGCCAGGGAAGAGACCCAGTACTTC
d_call: NA; v_call: TRBV18; clone_size: NA; j_call: TRBJ2-1; cdr3_aa: CASSPNQYNEQFF; cdr3_nt: TGTGCCAGCTCACCAAACCAGTACAATGAGCAGTTCTTC
d_call: TRBD1; v_call: TRBV20-1; clone_size: once; j_call: TRBJ1-2; cdr3_aa: CSASDRGLGGYTF; cdr3_nt: TGCAGTGCTAGTGACAGGGGGCTTGGTGGCTACACCTTC
d_call: NA; v_call: TRBV7-2; clone_size: once; j_call: TRBJ2-5; cdr3_aa: CASSLELARETQYF; cdr3_nt: TGTGCCAGCAGCTTAGAACTAGCTCGAGAGACCCAGTACTTC
d_call: NA; v_call: TRBV29-1; clone_size: NA; j_call: TRBJ2-5; cdr3_aa: CSVEDTGPGETQYF; cdr3_nt: TGCAGCGTTGAAGATACAGGACCCGGAGAGACCCAGTACTTC
d_call: TRBD1; v_call: TRBV29-1; clone_size: once; j_call: TRBJ2-1; cdr3_aa: CSVEWDRVNEQFF; cdr3_nt: TGCAGCGTTGAGTGGGACAGGGTCAATGAGCAGTTCTTC
d_call: NA; v_call: TRBV5-6; clone_size: NA; j_call: TRBJ2-1; cdr3_aa: CASSLGLYSGSYNEQFF; cdr3_nt: TGTGCCAGCAGCTTGGGACTTTATTCCGGCTCCTACAATGAGCAGTTCTTC
d_call: TRBD1; v_call: TRBV7-2; clone_size: NA; j_call: TRBJ2-3; cdr3_aa: CASSSTGGLSDTQYF; cdr3_nt: TGTGCCAGCAGCAGTACAGGGGGCCTCAGTGATACGCAGTATTTT
d_call: NA; v_call: TRBV5-6; clone_size: NA; j_call: TRBJ1-1; cdr3_aa: CASTPFLGANTEAFF; cdr3_nt: TGTGCCAGCACCCCCTTCCTGGGGGCGAACACTGAAGCTTTCTTT
d_call: NA; v_call: TRBV7-2; clone_size: NA; j_call: TRBJ1-2; cdr3_aa: CASSLGQGSGGYTF; cdr3_nt: TGTGCCAGCAGCTTAGGGCAGGGAAGTGGTGGGTACACCTTC
d_call: NA; v_call: TRBV2; clone_size: NA; j_call: TRBJ1-1; cdr3_aa: CASSADKNTEAFF; cdr3_nt: TGTGCCAGCAGTGCCGACAAGAACACTGAAGCTTTCTTT
d_call: TRBD1; v_call: TRBV30; clone_size: once; j_call: TRBJ2-6; cdr3_aa: CACRRQGARGANVLTF; cdr3_nt: TGTGCCTGTCGGAGACAGGGGGCGCGGGGGGCCAACGTCCTGACTTTC
d_call: TRBD2; v_call: TRBV19; clone_size: NA; j_call: TRBJ2-3; cdr3_aa: CASSPLYHYSGSSRGDTQYF; cdr3_nt: TGTGCCAGTAGTCCTTTATACCACTATAGCGGGAGTTCACGGGGAGATACGCAGTATTTT
d_call: TRBD2; v_call: TRBV5-4; clone_size: NA; j_call: TRBJ2-3; cdr3_aa: CASSHSLAGARTDTQYF; cdr3_nt: TGTGCCAGCAGCCATAGTCTAGCGGGGGCTCGCACAGATACGCAGTATTTT
d_call: NA; v_call: TRBV2; clone_size: NA; j_call: TRBJ1-1; cdr3_aa: CALNGVTEAFF; cdr3_nt: TGTGCTCTAAACGGGGTAACTGAAGCTTTCTTT
d_call: NA; v_call: TRBV5-4; clone_size: NA; j_call: TRBJ1-2; cdr3_aa: CASSRLGNALRVGGYTF; cdr3_nt: TGTGCCAGCAGCCGCCTAGGTAACGCGCTGAGGGTCGGTGGCTACACCTTC
d_call: NA; v_call: TRBV19; clone_size: NA; j_call: TRBJ1-5; cdr3_aa: CASSIFSSDQPQHF; cdr3_nt: TGTGCCAGTAGTATATTTTCCTCAGATCAGCCCCAGCATTTT
d_call: NA; v_call: TRBV19; clone_size: NA; j_call: TRBJ1-1; cdr3_aa: CASSAGAGRGLGTEAFF; cdr3_nt: TGTGCCAGTAGTGCTGGGGCGGGAAGGGGCTTGGGCACTGAAGCTTTCTTT
d_call: TRBD2; v_call: TRBV11-3; clone_size: NA; j_call: TRBJ2-5; cdr3_aa: CASSLRSGGVFAETQYF; cdr3_nt: TGTGCCAGCAGCTTACGTAGCGGGGGGGTCTTCGCAGAGACCCAGTACTTC
d_call: NA; v_call: TRBV10-3; clone_size: NA; j_call: TRBJ2-7; cdr3_aa: CAISPGQYEQYF; cdr3_nt: TGTGCCATCAGTCCAGGACAGTACGAGCAGTACTTC
d_call: TRBD1; v_call: TRBV3-1/TRBV3-2; clone_size: NA; j_call: TRBJ1-2; cdr3_aa: CASSPPPGQGDGYTF; cdr3_nt: TGTGCCAGCAGCCCTCCCCCGGGACAGGGAGATGGCTACACCTTC
d_call: TRBD1; v_call: TRBV11-2; clone_size: NA; j_call: TRBJ1-2; cdr3_aa: CASTPGPDRGQDGYTF; cdr3_nt: TGTGCCAGCACCCCAGGCCCGGACAGGGGGCAGGATGGCTACACCTTC
d_call: NA; v_call: TRBV29-1; clone_size: once; j_call: TRBJ2-4; cdr3_aa: CSVEDLEVGAFGVKNIQYF; cdr3_nt: TGCAGCGTTGAAGACCTTGAAGTTGGGGCGTTTGGGGTAAAAAACATTCAGTACTTC
d_call: TRBD1; v_call: TRBV19; clone_size: NA; j_call: TRBJ2-1; cdr3_aa: CASSIDSGTGWNNEQFF; cdr3_nt: TGTGCCAGTAGTATAGACTCCGGGACAGGGTGGAACAATGAGCAGTTCTTC
d_call: TRBD1; v_call: TRBV19; clone_size: NA; j_call: TRBJ2-2; cdr3_aa: CASSGTGAANTGELFF; cdr3_nt: TGTGCCAGTAGTGGGACAGGGGCAGCGAACACCGGGGAGCTGTTTTTT
d_call: NA; v_call: TRBV2; clone_size: NA; j_call: TRBJ1-1; cdr3_aa: CASSEQGLGNTEAFF; cdr3_nt: TGTGCCAGCAGTGAACAGGGTCTTGGGAACACTGAAGCTTTCTTT
d_call: TRBD1; v_call: TRBV5-1; clone_size: NA; j_call: TRBJ1-1; cdr3_aa: CASSLTGGLTEAFF; cdr3_nt: TGCGCCAGCAGCCTGACAGGGGGCCTCACTGAAGCTTTCTTT
d_call: NA; v_call: TRBV5-1; clone_size: NA; j_call: TRBJ2-1; cdr3_aa: CASSLLGGGLNNEQFF; cdr3_nt: TGCGCCAGCAGCTTGCTAGGGGGAGGGTTAAACAATGAGCAGTTCTTC